The entry that follows covers one T cell receptor (beta chain) sequence. Its matching antigen is unknown. Random hexamers were used to reverse transcribe an amount of about 0.45 to 1 ug RNA. MiXCR, run by TCRdb on the immunoSEQ multiplex PCR reads, gives a single entry per CDR3 protein. The sample records about 240,000 distinct CDR3 sequences, 90% to 97% being singletons. These data originate in a study of CD8 T cells in Susac syndrome. The ends lost 5 bases at V and 2 bases at J; junction bases unmatched: 10. Germline V gene sequence: CDR1 MNHEY, CDR2 SMNVEV (reference sequence). This CDR3 comprises 16 residues. Study results and caveats: Only a relatively small number of individuals were included in the TCR sequencing and HLA analysis.

In Susac syndrome patients, recently defined diagnostic criteria for definite or probable disease were met. TEMRA cells were enriched by FACS, and CD4+ and CD8+ T cells were negatively isolated. Sequenced material: CD4+ T cells from PBMCs. J is TRBJ2-7 and V is TRBV27; 9 nucleotides align to TRBD2. The TCR was taken from a human donor with Susac syndrome. The CDR3 DNA reads as TGTGCCAGCAGTACCCTCTCCGCGGGAGGGACCTACGAGCAGTACTTC. It codes for CASSTLSAGGTYEQYF.